The 18 T cell receptor beta chains presented below share a single source sample, sequenced in a study of CD8 T cells in ankylosing spondylitis. TCRdb reanalysed the 5' RACE reads using MiXCR and keeps one entry per CDR3 protein. The sample contains approximately 240,000 distinct CDR3 sequences, 10% of which appear only once. The specimen sequenced was blood, either unsorted or a sorted T cell fraction (not recorded which). Receptors were obtained from a male donor with ankylosing spondylitis or in good health (not recorded which).

This clonotype was observed many times. V and J are TRBV20-1 and TRBJ2-1, with TRBD2 as a possible D gene (5 bases). The CDR3 runs to 15 residues. V dropped 6 bases and J dropped 0 bases, with 15 bases sitting between them. CDR1 DFQATT and CDR2 SNEGSKA come from the germline V gene (reference sequence). The CDR3 region has the DNA TGCAGTGCCAGCGGAGTCCGGGACTCCTACAATGAGCAGTTCTTC. It encodes CSASGVRDSYNEQFF.

The CDR3 protein is CASSYSGTSVGEQFF. The CDR3 bases are TGTGCCAGCAGTTACTCTGGGACTAGTGTTGGTGAGCAGTTCTTC. The rearrangement links TRBV6-5 to TRBJ2-1; TRBD2 matches 8 bases. This CDR3 has 15 residues. Germline V lookup: CDR1 MNHEY, CDR2 SVGAGI. Trimming cost V 0 bases and J 9 bases; bases outside gene matches: 7.

This clonotype was observed at least ten times. The chain uses TRBV3-1 and TRBJ2-7; the D call may be TRBD1 or TRBD2 (6 bases each). CDR1 is LGHDT and CDR2 is YNNKEL in the germline V gene (reference sequence). V lost 1 base, J lost 9 bases, and 16 bases lay in between. This CDR3 contains 14 residues. CDR3 coding DNA: TGTGCCAGCAGCCAAGGAACTAGGGGGGCTATGCAGTACTTC. It is translated as CASSQGTRGAMQYF.

This clonotype showed up many times. The V and J genes are TRBV29-1 and TRBJ2-7; perhaps TRBD2 as D (5 bases). There are 14 residues in the CDR3. Germline V gene sequence: CDR1 SQVTM, CDR2 ANQGSEA. Trimming took off 2 bases at V and 6 bases at J, with 17 bases between the two ends. CDR3 sequence: CSVEKSTARAEQYF. As DNA, the CDR3 is TGCAGCGTTGAAAAGTCTACGGCGCGGGCCGAGCAGTACTTC.

This clonotype has a count of ten or more. CDR3 DNA: TGTGCCAGCAGCCGGGACAGGGGGCGGACTGAAGCTTTCTTT. Translating it yields CASSRDRGRTEAFF. The chain combines TRBV12-3 or TRBV12-4 with TRBJ1-1, with 12 bases identical to TRBD1. The CDR3 runs 14 residues. J gave up 5 bases and V 6 bases, and 4 bases lay outside the gene matches.

CDR3 bases: TGTGCCAGCACCAAAGGGACCGCGTGGTACGAGCAGTACTTC. Translation: CASTKGTAWYEQYF. J is TRBJ2-7 and V is TRBV3-1; D tentatively fits TRBD1 or TRBD2 (5 bases each). V was cut by 7 bases and J by 4 bases, with 17 bases left in between. Germline V gene sequence: CDR1 LGHDT, CDR2 YNNKEL (reference sequence). The length of the CDR3 is 14 residues.

Notes on this clonotype: Given a much more abundant clone one base away, this may be a read error. The J gene is TRBJ1-2, the V gene TRBV6-2 or TRBV6-3; D gene ambiguous. Between the trimmed V and J ends, which lost 11 bases and 4 bases, there was a span of 17 bases. Germline V gene data show CDR1 as MNHEY and CDR2 as SVGEGT. The CDR3 sequence is 13 residues long. Here the CDR3 DNA reads TGTGCCGGCATGGCGGGAGGCCGCTATGGCTACACCTTC. Translation gives CAGMAGGRYGYTF.

This clonotype was seen many times. The chain is built from TRBV4-2 and TRBJ1-6; 8 bases match TRBD1. Unmatched junction bases numbered 8, after V lost 0 bases and J lost 10 bases. CDR3 length: 16 amino acids. Germline CDR1 LGHNA, CDR2 YNFKEQ. In nucleotides, the CDR3 is TGTGCCAGCAGCCAAGATCAGGGGGCGGCGGGGTCACCCCTCCACTTT. This translates into CASSQDQGAAGSPLHF.

There are many counts of this clonotype. The chain recombines TRBV20-1 with TRBJ2-1; TRBD2 matches at 9 bases. This CDR3 region has 18 residues. Unmatched junction bases numbered 12, after V lost 1 base and J lost 2 bases. Germline V gives CDR1 DFQATT, CDR2 SNEGSKA (reference sequence). The CDR3 protein is CSARAPSGIMGTYNEQFF. Here the CDR3 DNA reads TGCAGTGCTAGAGCCCCTAGCGGGATAATGGGGACCTACAATGAGCAGTTCTTC.

This clonotype was seen a few times. The genes are TRBV14 and TRBJ1-1; D gene unclear. This CDR3 has 11 residues. V lost 8 bases and J lost 7, with 11 bases in between. CDR1 and CDR2 (germline): SGHDN, FVKESK. The CDR3 here is CASAGINEAFF. CDR3 DNA: TGTGCCAGCGCCGGTATCAATGAAGCTTTCTTT.

This clonotype was counted ten times or more. The gene calls are TRBV6-4 and TRBJ2-2, with D maybe TRBD1 (6 bases). Per germline, CDR1 MRHNA and CDR2 SNTAGT. CDR3 size: 16 residues. V gave up 8 bases and J gave up 5 bases, with 21 bases separating them. The CDR3 region is CASRLMAGGKTGELFF. CDR3 nucleotide sequence: TGTGCCAGCCGCCTCATGGCTGGGGGCAAAACCGGGGAGCTGTTTTTT.

This clonotype was picked up many times. The chain recombines TRBV3-1 with TRBJ2-7, with 9 bases identical to TRBD2. The ends lost 2 bases at V and 0 bases at J; junction bases unmatched: 5. The CDR3 sequence is 16 residues long. Germline lookup yields CDR1 LGHDT and CDR2 YNNKEL (reference sequence). Here the CDR3 DNA reads TGTGCCAGCAGCCAAAGCGGCGGGAGGGACTCCTACGAGCAGTACTTC. Its translation is CASSQSGGRDSYEQYF.

There are many counts of this clonotype. The chain combines TRBV20-1 with TRBJ2-1; D not certain. V was trimmed by 7 bases and J by 5 bases, leaving 15 bases between them. CDR3 length equals 13 residues. Germline V CDR1 and CDR2: DFQATT, SNEGSKA (reference sequence). The chain's CDR3 is CSGGRLGNNEQFF. In DNA form, the CDR3 reads TGCAGTGGCGGACGCTTAGGGAACAATGAGCAGTTCTTC.

This clonotype was counted at least ten times. The gene calls are TRBV29-1 and TRBJ2-7; 13 bases are a match to TRBD2. This CDR3 contains 13 residues. The germline V gene has CDR1 SQVTM and CDR2 ANQGSEA. V shed 6 bases, J shed 3 bases, and the junction held 2 bases outside the gene matches. The CDR3 spells CSVRTSGGYEQYF. DNA for the CDR3: TGCAGCGTGCGGACTAGCGGGGGCTACGAGCAGTACTTC.

As regards this clonotype: A much larger clone is a single base away; this may be a read error. This rearrangement joins TRBV4-2 to TRBJ1-6; TRBD1 agrees at 9 bases. Germline CDR1 reads LGHNA; CDR2 reads YNFKEQ. With V trimmed by 5 bases and J by 6 bases, 11 bases remained unmatched. The CDR3 sequence is 17 residues long. This CDR3 reads CASSGRQGVGPNSPLHF. The CDR3 DNA reads as TGTGCCAGCAGCGGACGACAGGGGGTCGGCCCTAATTCACCCCTCCACTTT.

This clonotype has only a few counts. The J gene is TRBJ2-5, the V gene TRBV9, with D unclear. The germline CDR1 and CDR2 sequences are SGDLS and YYNGEE. The CDR3 consists of 17 residues. V gave up 0 bases and J gave up 0 bases, with 15 bases separating them. The CDR3 nucleotides read TGTGCCAGCAGCGTAGGTCGGCGGATCCCGTACCAAGAGACCCAGTACTTC. It translates to CASSVGRRIPYQETQYF.

On this clonotype itself: A much bigger clone sits one base away, suggesting this may be a read error. The chain links TRBV30 to TRBJ2-1; no reliable D call. Germline values: CDR1 GTSNPN, CDR2 SVGIG (reference sequence). The CDR3 sequence is 13 residues long. DNA for the CDR3: TGTGTCTGGAGTGTACGAGCTGACAATGAGCAGTTCTTC. Amino acid sequence: CVWSVRADNEQFF.

The rearrangement links TRBV18 to TRBJ1-2; D possibly corresponds to TRBD1 (6 bases). Germline V gene data show CDR1 as KGHSH and CDR2 as LQKENI. Trimming removed 3 bases at V and 4 bases at J, with 12 bases between. CDR3 length: 14 amino acids. The CDR3 region is CASSPVGGSYGYTF. The CDR3 region has the DNA TGTGCCAGCTCACCGGTAGGGGGGAGCTATGGCTACACCTTC.